These T cell receptor beta chains were read from a single sample in a study of T-cell reconstitution after alpha-beta-depleted transplantation in children. TCRdb redid the calling of the PCR reads with MiXCR, one entry per CDR3 protein. Found here are about 400,000 distinct CDR3 sequences, about 20% of them singletons; the top ten hold around 3.9%. This specimen was PBMCs from the stem cell graft donor, taken from the stem cell graft. These receptors were obtained from a human donor who donated a stem cell graft to a child with acute myeloid leukemia. The CDR3 runs from the conserved cysteine through the conserved F or W. D genes are given only for firm matches. Some rows have no size entry. The others give once, few or many, or a class for an expanded clone.

D: TRBD2
V: TRBV6-1
J: TRBJ2-1
size: few
CDR3: CASNSGLAGAVEQFF
DNA: TGTGCCAGCAACTCGGGACTAGCGGGAGCGGTTGAGCAGTTCTTC

D: -
V: TRBV10-1
J: TRBJ2-3
size: once
CDR3: CASSEELDSTQYF
DNA: TGCGCCAGCAGTGAAGAGTTAGATAGTACGCAGTATTTT

D: -
V: TRBV12-3/TRBV12-4
J: TRBJ2-7
size: many
CDR3: CASSSREGGSYEQYF
DNA: TGTGCCAGCAGTTCCCGGGAAGGAGGGTCCTACGAGCAGTACTTC

D: -
V: TRBV7-6
J: TRBJ2-5
size: many
CDR3: CASSPSRGETQYF
DNA: TGTGCCAGCAGCCCCAGTCGTGGGGAGACCCAGTACTTC

D: -
V: TRBV7-9
J: TRBJ2-1
size: few
CDR3: CASSVAGVGVQFF
DNA: TGTGCCAGCAGCGTAGCAGGGGTGGGTGTGCAGTTCTTC

D: TRBD2
V: TRBV12-3/TRBV12-4
J: TRBJ2-1
size: many
CDR3: CASSLILAGRDEQFF
DNA: TGTGCCAGCAGTTTAATTCTAGCGGGAAGGGATGAGCAGTTCTTC

D: -
V: TRBV24-1
J: TRBJ2-2
size: many
CDR3: CATSDLQSGELFF
DNA: TGTGCCACCAGTGATTTGCAATCCGGGGAGCTGTTTTTT

D: -
V: TRBV12-3/TRBV12-4
J: TRBJ2-5
size: many
CDR3: CASSLGSGGIRETQYF
DNA: TGTGCCAGCAGTTTAGGGTCAGGCGGGATTCGAGAGACCCAGTACTTC

D: -
V: TRBV7-9
J: TRBJ2-7
size: -
CDR3: CASSLDGRTAYEQYF
DNA: TGTGCCAGCAGCTTAGACGGGCGGACCGCCTACGAGCAGTACTTC

D: TRBD1
V: TRBV20-1
J: TRBJ2-2
size: many
CDR3: CSAKGTGTVYTGELFF
DNA: TGCAGTGCGAAAGGAACCGGGACAGTATACACCGGGGAGCTGTTTTTT

D: -
V: TRBV5-1
J: TRBJ2-1
size: few
CDR3: CASSPLSNWGYEQFF
DNA: TGCGCCAGCAGCCCCCTCTCGAACTGGGGATATGAGCAGTTCTTC

D: -
V: TRBV6-1
J: TRBJ2-3
size: many
CDR3: CASVSTGTDTQYF
DNA: TGTGCCAGCGTCTCGACAGGCACAGATACGCAGTATTTT

D: TRBD2
V: TRBV7-2
J: TRBJ2-5
size: few
CDR3: CASSLVAGTSQETQYF
DNA: TGTGCCAGCAGCTTAGTGGCTGGGACTAGCCAAGAGACCCAGTACTTC

D: TRBD1
V: TRBV20-1
J: TRBJ2-7
size: many
CDR3: CSADRTGSYEQYF
DNA: TGCAGTGCTGATCGGACAGGTTCCTACGAGCAGTACTTC

D: -
V: TRBV12-3/TRBV12-4
J: TRBJ2-3
size: few
CDR3: CASYHGQFATDTQYF
DNA: TGTGCCAGCTACCACGGACAGTTCGCGACAGATACGCAGTATTTT

D: TRBD1
V: TRBV25-1
J: TRBJ2-1
size: -
CDR3: CASSRPDRGPYNEQFF
DNA: TGTGCCAGCAGCCGCCCGGACAGGGGGCCCTACAATGAGCAGTTCTTC

D: -
V: TRBV20-1
J: TRBJ1-5
size: few
CDR3: CSARQNQNQPQHF
DNA: TGCAGTGCTAGACAGAATCAAAATCAGCCCCAGCATTTT

D: -
V: TRBV6-6
J: TRBJ2-7
size: many
CDR3: CASSLGSGTGQYF
DNA: TGTGCCAGCAGCCTTGGAAGCGGCACGGGGCAGTACTTC

D: -
V: TRBV20-1
J: TRBJ1-2
size: -
CDR3: CSASHRTTGGGYTF
DNA: TGCAGTGCTAGCCACCGGACAACTGGGGGTGGCTACACCTTC

D: TRBD2
V: TRBV20-1
J: TRBJ2-7
size: many
CDR3: CSARQPGLANEQYF
DNA: TGCAGTGCTAGGCAACCGGGACTAGCCAACGAGCAGTACTTC

D: TRBD1
V: TRBV5-1
J: TRBJ2-5
size: -
CDR3: CASSRQGIQETQYF
DNA: TGCGCCAGCTCCCGACAGGGGATCCAAGAGACCCAGTACTTC

D: -
V: TRBV28
J: TRBJ2-6
size: many
CDR3: CASSFVSVSGANVLTF
DNA: TGTGCCAGCAGTTTTGTATCCGTTTCTGGGGCCAACGTCCTGACTTTC

D: TRBD2
V: TRBV7-2
J: TRBJ2-7
size: -
CDR3: CASSSSGSSYERYF
DNA: TGTGCCAGCAGCAGTAGCGGGAGCTCCTACGAGCGGTACTTC

D: -
V: TRBV5-6
J: TRBJ1-2
size: -
CDR3: CASSAGTLKNYGYTF
DNA: TGTGCCAGCAGCGCCGGGACATTAAAGAACTATGGCTACACCTTC

D: -
V: TRBV7-2
J: TRBJ2-7
size: few
CDR3: CASSFWQDSLSKQYF
DNA: TGTGCCAGCAGCTTTTGGCAGGACAGCCTATCAAAGCAGTACTTC

D: -
V: TRBV7-7
J: TRBJ2-1
size: -
CDR3: CASSFGRERDNEQFF
DNA: TGTGCTAGCAGCTTTGGAAGGGAACGCGACAATGAGCAGTTCTTC

D: -
V: TRBV12-3/TRBV12-4
J: TRBJ1-5
size: few
CDR3: CASSVGQVQPQHF
DNA: TGTGCCAGCAGTGTCGGACAAGTCCAGCCCCAGCATTTT

D: TRBD2
V: TRBV28
J: TRBJ2-3
size: -
CDR3: CASSFTGGTPDTQYF
DNA: TGTGCCAGCAGTTTCACGGGAGGGACGCCAGATACGCAGTATTTT

D: -
V: TRBV2
J: TRBJ2-7
size: -
CDR3: CASSGAREQYF
DNA: TGTGCCAGCAGTGGAGCTAGGGAGCAGTACTTC

D: -
V: TRBV9
J: TRBJ1-1
size: few
CDR3: CASSVLADGTNTEAFF
DNA: TGTGCCAGCAGCGTTCTGGCCGACGGGACGAACACTGAAGCTTTCTTT

D: -
V: TRBV7-9
J: TRBJ1-4
size: -
CDR3: CASSSYSTTGEKLFF
DNA: TGTGCCAGCAGCTCATACAGCACCACGGGGGAAAAACTGTTTTTT

D: -
V: TRBV24-1
J: TRBJ2-2
size: -
CDR3: CATSVKAITGELFF
DNA: TGTGCCACCAGTGTTAAAGCCATAACCGGGGAGCTGTTTTTT

D: -
V: TRBV24-1
J: TRBJ2-7
size: -
CDR3: CATSRAGEQYF
DNA: TGTGCCACCAGCCGGGCAGGAGAGCAGTACTTC

D: -
V: TRBV20-1
J: TRBJ2-7
size: many
CDR3: CSAPPGASYEQYF
DNA: TGCAGTGCCCCTCCCGGGGCCTCCTACGAGCAGTACTTC

D: TRBD2
V: TRBV11-2
J: TRBJ2-3
size: -
CDR3: CASSLRAGGAGGGTDTQYF
DNA: TGTGCCAGCAGCTTGAGGGCCGGCGGAGCGGGAGGTGGGACAGATACGCAGTATTTT

D: TRBD1
V: TRBV6-1
J: TRBJ1-4
size: -
CDR3: CASSDRQGAREKLFF
DNA: TGTGCCAGCAGTGATCGACAGGGGGCGCGGGAAAAACTGTTTTTT

D: -
V: TRBV27
J: TRBJ2-2
size: few
CDR3: CASSLDNWDGELFF
DNA: TGTGCCAGCAGTTTGGACAACTGGGACGGGGAGCTGTTTTTT

D: -
V: TRBV5-5
J: TRBJ2-6
size: -
CDR3: CASSLTPRASGANVLTF
DNA: TGTGCCAGCAGCTTGACACCTAGAGCCTCTGGGGCCAACGTCCTGACTTTC

D: -
V: TRBV29-1
J: TRBJ1-2
size: -
CDR3: CSVGLYGYTF
DNA: TGCAGCGTTGGGCTCTATGGCTACACCTTC

D: -
V: TRBV4-3
J: TRBJ2-3
size: once
CDR3: CASSQDGRSSTDTQYF
DNA: TGCGCCAGCAGCCAAGATGGCAGGTCTAGCACAGATACGCAGTATTTT

D: -
V: TRBV25-1
J: TRBJ1-5
size: -
CDR3: CASSDTGRNSNQPQHF
DNA: TGTGCCAGCAGTGATACAGGTCGCAATAGCAATCAGCCCCAGCATTTT

D: -
V: TRBV6-5
J: TRBJ1-1
size: -
CDR3: CASSYSQGLEAFF
DNA: TGTGCCAGCAGTTACTCCCAGGGTTTAGAGGCTTTCTTT

D: -
V: TRBV12-3/TRBV12-4
J: TRBJ2-7
size: -
CDR3: CASSLLRDTYEQYF
DNA: TGTGCCAGCAGTTTGCTCCGGGATACCTACGAGCAGTACTTC

D: -
V: TRBV20-1
J: TRBJ2-7
size: many
CDR3: CSARNRFEQYF
DNA: TGCAGTGCTAGAAACCGTTTCGAGCAGTACTTC

D: -
V: TRBV7-9
J: TRBJ2-3
size: many
CDR3: CASSIFVAVSTDTQYF
DNA: TGTGCCAGCAGCATCTTTGTAGCGGTGAGCACAGATACGCAGTATTTT

D: -
V: TRBV24-1
J: TRBJ1-5
size: -
CDR3: CAGPLGPRYNQPQHF
DNA: TGTGCCGGCCCCCTGGGACCGAGGTACAATCAGCCCCAGCATTTT

D: TRBD2
V: TRBV10-2
J: TRBJ2-7
size: few
CDR3: CASSTPGGPSYEQYF
DNA: TGCGCCAGCAGTACCCCGGGGGGTCCCTCATACGAGCAGTACTTC

D: -
V: TRBV18
J: TRBJ1-1
size: few
CDR3: CASSPGKSEAFF
DNA: TGTGCCAGCTCACCAGGGAAGAGTGAAGCTTTCTTT

D: -
V: TRBV20-1
J: TRBJ2-7
size: -
CDR3: CSARVGGLVNEQYF
DNA: TGCAGTGCTAGGGTCGGCGGGTTGGTAAACGAGCAGTACTTC

D: -
V: TRBV4-3
J: TRBJ2-3
size: -
CDR3: CASSQGTLYTDTQYF
DNA: TGCGCCAGCAGCCAAGGGACTCTCTACACAGATACGCAGTATTTT

D: TRBD1
V: TRBV28
J: TRBJ1-2
size: few
CDR3: CASTRGNTGAAYGYTF
DNA: TGTGCCAGCACAAGAGGAAATACAGGGGCTGCCTATGGCTACACCTTC

D: -
V: TRBV2
J: TRBJ2-1
size: -
CDR3: CASVRFSYNEQFF
DNA: TGTGCCAGTGTCCGATTCTCCTACAATGAGCAGTTCTTC

D: TRBD2
V: TRBV12-3/TRBV12-4
J: TRBJ2-1
size: -
CDR3: CASSATSGDSYNEQFF
DNA: TGTGCCAGCAGTGCCACTAGCGGTGACTCCTACAATGAGCAGTTCTTC

D: TRBD2
V: TRBV12-3/TRBV12-4
J: TRBJ2-7
size: many
CDR3: CASSRTSSYEQYF
DNA: TGTGCCAGCAGTCGGACTAGCTCCTACGAGCAGTACTTC

D: -
V: TRBV12-3/TRBV12-4
J: TRBJ1-1
size: -
CDR3: CASSLGTDTEAFF
DNA: TGTGCCAGCAGTTTAGGGACAGACACTGAAGCTTTCTTT

D: TRBD1
V: TRBV5-1
J: TRBJ2-7
size: -
CDR3: CASSSSGDRVDEQYF
DNA: TGCGCCAGCAGCTCCTCGGGGGACAGGGTTGACGAGCAGTACTTC